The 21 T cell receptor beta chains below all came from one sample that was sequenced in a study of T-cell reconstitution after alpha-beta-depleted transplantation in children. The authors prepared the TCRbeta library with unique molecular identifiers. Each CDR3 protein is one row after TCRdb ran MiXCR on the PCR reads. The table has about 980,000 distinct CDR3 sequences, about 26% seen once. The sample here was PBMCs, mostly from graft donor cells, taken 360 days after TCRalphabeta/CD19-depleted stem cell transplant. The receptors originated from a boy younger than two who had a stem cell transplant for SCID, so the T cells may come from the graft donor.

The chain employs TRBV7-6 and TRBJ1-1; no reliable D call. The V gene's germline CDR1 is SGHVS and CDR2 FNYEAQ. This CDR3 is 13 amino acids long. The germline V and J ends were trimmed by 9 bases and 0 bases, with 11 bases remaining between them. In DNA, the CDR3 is TGTGCCAGTGGACCCGGGGTGAACACTGAAGCTTTCTTT. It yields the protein CASGPGVNTEAFF.

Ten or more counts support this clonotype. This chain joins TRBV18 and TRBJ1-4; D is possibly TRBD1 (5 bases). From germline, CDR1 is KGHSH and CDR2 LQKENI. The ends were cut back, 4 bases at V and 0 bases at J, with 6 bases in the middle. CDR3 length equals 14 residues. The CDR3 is CASSQTATNEKLFF. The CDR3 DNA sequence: TGTGCCAGCTCACAGACAGCAACTAATGAAAAACTGTTTTTT.

CDR3 sequence (DNA): TGTGCCTCAGGGGCTACAGACACAGATACGCAGTATTTT. Encoded protein: CASGATDTDTQYF. The V call is TRBV7-9, the J call TRBJ2-3, with TRBD1 as a possible D gene (6 bases). The CDR3 runs 13 residues. Germline CDR1 is SEHNR and CDR2 is FQNEAQ (reference sequence). Deletions cut 11 bases from V and 2 bases from J, with 14 bases between.

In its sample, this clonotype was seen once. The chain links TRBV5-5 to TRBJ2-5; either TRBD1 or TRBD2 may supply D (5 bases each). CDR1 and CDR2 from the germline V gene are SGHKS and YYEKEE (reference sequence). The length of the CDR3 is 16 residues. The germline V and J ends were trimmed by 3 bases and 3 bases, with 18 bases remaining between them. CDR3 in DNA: TGTGCCAGCAGCTCCCCCCGGGGACCCTCCAAAGAGACCCAGTACTTC. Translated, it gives CASSSPRGPSKETQYF. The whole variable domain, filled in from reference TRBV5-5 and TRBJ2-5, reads DAGVTQSPTHLIKTRGQQVTLRCSPISGHKSVSWYQQVLGQGPQFIFQYYEKEERGRGNFPDRFSARQFPNYSSELNVNALLLGDSALYLCASSSPRGPSKETQYFGPGTRLLVL.

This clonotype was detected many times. DNA of the CDR3: TGTGCCAGCTCACCAGACAGGGCACCCTACGAGCAGTACTTC. It specifies CASSPDRAPYEQYF. The gene calls are TRBV18 and TRBJ2-7; 7 nucleotides match TRBD1. V was clipped by 2 bases and J by 2 bases; unmatched bases: 3. The CDR3 is 14 residues long. CDR1 is KGHSH, CDR2 LQKENI, per germline.

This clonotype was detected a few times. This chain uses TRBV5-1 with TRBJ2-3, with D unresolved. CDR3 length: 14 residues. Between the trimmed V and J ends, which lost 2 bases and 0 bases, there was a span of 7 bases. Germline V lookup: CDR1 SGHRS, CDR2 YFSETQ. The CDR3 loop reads CASSFAASTDTQYF. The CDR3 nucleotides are TGCGCCAGCAGCTTTGCGGCTAGCACAGATACGCAGTATTTT.

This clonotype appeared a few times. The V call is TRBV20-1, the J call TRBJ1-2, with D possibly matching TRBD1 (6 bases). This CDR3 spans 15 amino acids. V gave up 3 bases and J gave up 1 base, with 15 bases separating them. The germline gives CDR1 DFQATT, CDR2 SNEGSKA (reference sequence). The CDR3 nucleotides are TGCAGTGCTAGCACTGGACAGACGATTAACTATGGCTACACCTTC. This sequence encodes CSASTGQTINYGYTF.

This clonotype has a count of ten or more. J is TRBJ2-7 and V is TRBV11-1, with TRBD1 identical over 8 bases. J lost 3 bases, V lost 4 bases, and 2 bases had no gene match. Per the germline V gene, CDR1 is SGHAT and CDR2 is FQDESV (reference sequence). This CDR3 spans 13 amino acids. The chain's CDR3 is CASSSDRDYEQYF. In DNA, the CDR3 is TGTGCCAGCAGCTCGGACAGGGACTACGAGCAGTACTTC. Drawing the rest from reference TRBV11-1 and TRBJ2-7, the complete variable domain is EAEVAQSPRYKITEKSQAVAFWCDPISGHATLYWYRQILGQGPELLVQFQDESVVDDSQLPKDRFSAERLKGVDSTLKIQPAELGDSAMYLCASSSDRDYEQYFGPGTRLTVT.

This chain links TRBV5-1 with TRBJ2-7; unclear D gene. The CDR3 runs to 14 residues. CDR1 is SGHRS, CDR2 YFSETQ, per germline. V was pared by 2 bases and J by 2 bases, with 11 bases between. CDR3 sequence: CASSFYTGTYEQYF. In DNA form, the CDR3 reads TGCGCCAGCAGCTTTTACACCGGCACCTACGAGCAGTACTTC.

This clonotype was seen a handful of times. The CDR3 loop is CASSSDGQGGTEAFF. The CDR3 nucleotides are TGCGCCAGCAGCTCCGACGGACAGGGGGGCACTGAAGCTTTCTTT. The V call is TRBV5-1, the J call TRBJ1-1; 10 bases fit TRBD1. J gave up 4 bases and V 3 bases, and 6 bases lay outside the gene matches. The CDR3 extends over 15 amino acids. Germline V CDR1 and CDR2: SGHRS, YFSETQ.

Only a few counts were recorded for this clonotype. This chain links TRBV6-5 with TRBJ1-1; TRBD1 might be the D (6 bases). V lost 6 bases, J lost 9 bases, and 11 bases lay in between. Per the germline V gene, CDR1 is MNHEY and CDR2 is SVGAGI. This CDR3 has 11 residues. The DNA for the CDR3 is TGTGCCAGCAGCGGACAGAGCCAAGCTTTCTTT. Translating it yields CASSGQSQAFF.

The CDR3 bases are TGTGCCAGCAGGGATGGGACAGTCAATCAGCCCCAGCATTTT. Translated, it gives CASRDGTVNQPQHF. The J gene is TRBJ1-5, the V gene TRBV2; 7 bases align to TRBD1. The V gene's germline CDR1 is SNHLY and CDR2 FYNNEI. CDR3 length: 14 residues. J lost 3 bases, V lost 6 bases, and 5 bases had no gene match.

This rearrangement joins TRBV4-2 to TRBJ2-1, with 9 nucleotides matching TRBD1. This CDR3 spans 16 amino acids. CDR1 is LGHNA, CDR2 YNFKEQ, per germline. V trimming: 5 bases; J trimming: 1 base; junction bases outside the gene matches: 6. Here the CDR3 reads CASSYAGTGSYNEQFF. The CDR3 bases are TGTGCCAGCAGCTACGCCGGGACAGGGTCCTACAATGAGCAGTTCTTC.

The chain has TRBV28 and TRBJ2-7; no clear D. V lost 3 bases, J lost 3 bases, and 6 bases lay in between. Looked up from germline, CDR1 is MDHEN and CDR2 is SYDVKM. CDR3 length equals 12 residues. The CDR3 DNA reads TGTGCCAGCAGTTTGCGGAACTACGAGCAGTACTTC. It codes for CASSLRNYEQYF. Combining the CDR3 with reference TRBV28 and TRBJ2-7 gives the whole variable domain DVKVTQSSRYLVKRTGEKVFLECVQDMDHENMFWYRQDPGLGLRLIYFSYDVKMKEKGDIPEGYSVSREKKERFSLILESASTNQTSMYLCASSLRNYEQYFGPGTRLTVT.

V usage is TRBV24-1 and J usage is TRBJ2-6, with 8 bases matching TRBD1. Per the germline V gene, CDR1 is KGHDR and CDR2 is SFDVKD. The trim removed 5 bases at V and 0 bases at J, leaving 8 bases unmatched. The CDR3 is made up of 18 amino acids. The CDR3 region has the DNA TGTGCCACCAGTGGTCGGACAGGGAAGGCCTCTGGGGCCAACGTCCTGACTTTC. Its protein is CATSGRTGKASGANVLTF.

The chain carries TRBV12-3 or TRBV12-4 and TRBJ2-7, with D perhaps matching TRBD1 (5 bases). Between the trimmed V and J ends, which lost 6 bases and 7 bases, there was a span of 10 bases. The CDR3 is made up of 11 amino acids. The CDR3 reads CASSAWTEQYF. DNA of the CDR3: TGTGCCAGCAGCGCCTGGACAGAGCAGTACTTC.

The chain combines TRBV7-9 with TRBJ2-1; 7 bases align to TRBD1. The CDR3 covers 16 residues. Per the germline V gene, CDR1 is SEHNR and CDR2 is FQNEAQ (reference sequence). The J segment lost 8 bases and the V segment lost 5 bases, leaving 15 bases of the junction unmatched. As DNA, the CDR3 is TGTGCCAGCAGCGGGGCCCGGGACAGAGTAACCGATGAGCAGTTCTTC. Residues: CASSGARDRVTDEQFF.

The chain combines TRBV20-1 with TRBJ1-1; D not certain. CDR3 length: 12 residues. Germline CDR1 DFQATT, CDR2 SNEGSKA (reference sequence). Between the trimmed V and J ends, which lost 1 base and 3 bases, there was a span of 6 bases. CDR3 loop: CSARAGHTEAFF. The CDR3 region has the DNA TGCAGTGCTAGAGCCGGTCACACTGAAGCTTTCTTT.

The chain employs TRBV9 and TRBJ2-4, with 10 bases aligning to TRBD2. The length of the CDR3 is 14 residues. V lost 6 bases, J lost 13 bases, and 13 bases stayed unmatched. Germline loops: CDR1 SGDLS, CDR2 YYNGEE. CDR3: CASNPGTSESKQYF. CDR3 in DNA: TGTGCCAGCAACCCTGGGACTAGCGAGTCTAAACAGTACTTC.

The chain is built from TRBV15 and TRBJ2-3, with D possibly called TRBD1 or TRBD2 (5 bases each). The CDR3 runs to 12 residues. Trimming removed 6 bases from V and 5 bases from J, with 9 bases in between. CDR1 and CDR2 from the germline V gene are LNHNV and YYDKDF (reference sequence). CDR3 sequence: CATRTEGDTQYF. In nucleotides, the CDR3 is TGTGCCACCAGGACAGAGGGAGATACGCAGTATTTT.

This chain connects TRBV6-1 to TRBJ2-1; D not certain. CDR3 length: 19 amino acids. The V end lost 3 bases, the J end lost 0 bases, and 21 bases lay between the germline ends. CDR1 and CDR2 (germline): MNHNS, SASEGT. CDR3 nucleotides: TGTGCCAGCAGTGAGGGTATAGATCTCGAGTTCATCTCCTACAATGAGCAGTTCTTC. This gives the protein CASSEGIDLEFISYNEQFF.